Listed below are T cell receptor beta chains from one sample, sequenced in a study of blood T cell repertoires in COVID-19. TCRdb's copy holds only in-frame clones and misses some; the assay was immunoSEQ multiplex PCR. The sample lists 250,000 to 350,000 clones, roughly 84% seen once, with 0.87% in the top ten. Specimen: peripheral blood. The receptors shown here come from a human donor with COVID-19, enrolled during active disease. The donor label of this sample is uncertain. CDR3s include the opening cysteine and the closing phenylalanine or tryptophan. A D gene is named only where the DNA matches it firmly. Some rows have no size entry. The others give once, few or many, or a class for an expanded clone.

j_call	clone_size	v_call	d_call	cdr3_nt	cdr3_aa
TRBJ1-4	-	TRBV19	TRBD1	TGTGCCAGTAGTATAGGAGACAGGGGGCGTGAAAAACTGTTTTTT	CASSIGDRGREKLFF
TRBJ2-7	-	TRBV20-1	-	TGCAGTGCTAGTGGTTATTCCTACGAGCAGTACTTC	CSASGYSYEQYF
TRBJ1-4	-	TRBV7-9	TRBD1	TGTGCCAGCAGCTTTGGGGACAGGATTAATGAAAAACTGTTTTTT	CASSFGDRINEKLFF
TRBJ1-5	-	TRBV2	-	TGTGCCAGCAGGCCTGGGGGGGCCTATAGCAATCAGCCCCAGCATTTT	CASRPGGAYSNQPQHF
TRBJ1-2	once	TRBV6-5	-	TGTGCCAGCACCGCGGCGGACTATGGCTACACCTTC	CASTAADYGYTF
TRBJ1-2	-	TRBV19	-	TGTGCCAGTAGTGCCCGAGGCGGTGGCTACACCTTC	CASSARGGGYTF
TRBJ1-1	-	TRBV3-1/TRBV3-2	TRBD1	TGTGCCAGCAGCCCCGGGACAGGGGTGAGGGGCACTGAAGCTTTCTTT	CASSPGTGVRGTEAFF
TRBJ1-2	-	TRBV29-1	-	TGCAGCGTTGAAAGCGCGATCTCTAACTATGGCTACACCTTC	CSVESAISNYGYTF
TRBJ1-4	-	TRBV5-8	-	TGTGCCAGCAGCACCACAGGACCAACTAATGAAAAACTGTTTTTT	CASSTTGPTNEKLFF
TRBJ1-1	few	TRBV12-3/TRBV12-4	-	TGTGCCAGCAGTTTGGTCGGGACTGAAGCTTTCTTT	CASSLVGTEAFF
TRBJ1-2	-	TRBV12-5	-	TGTGCTAGTGGTTTGTTTCCCCCCCTCTATCGCGGCTACACCTTC	CASGLFPPLYRGYTF